The 13 T cell receptor beta chains below come from one sample, sequenced in a study of blood T cell repertoires in COVID-19. Assay used: immunoSEQ multiplex PCR; TCRdb lists only in-frame clones, some missing. The table lists around 100,000 clones, around 90% of them singletons, with around 5.7% in the top ten. Sequencing was carried out using peripheral blood. These receptors came from a man in his 70s with acute or convalescent COVID-19.

V is TRBV10-1 and J is TRBJ2-1; weak D call: TRBD1 (5 bases). V was pared by 7 bases and J by 8 bases, with 9 bases between. The CDR3 sequence is 11 residues long. Germline CDR1 and CDR2: WNHNN and SYGVQD (reference sequence). CDR3 sequence reads: CASTQGDEQFF. DNA for the CDR3: TGCGCCAGCACGCAGGGTGATGAGCAGTTCTTC.

This clone came up a few times. The chain carries TRBV28 and TRBJ1-2; D is unresolved. The CDR3 totals 11 residues. The germline V gene has CDR1 MDHEN and CDR2 SYDVKM. V was clipped by 8 bases and J by 7 bases, with 11 bases between them. CDR3 nucleotides: TGTGCCAGCCTGAGCGTTTTTGGCTACACCTTC. Translation: CASLSVFGYTF.

This chain connects TRBV5-1 to TRBJ1-5; possibly TRBD1 for D (5 bases). This CDR3 contains 14 residues. The germline V and J ends were trimmed by 4 bases and 0 bases, with 8 bases remaining between them. Germline V gives CDR1 SGHRS, CDR2 YFSETQ. CDR3 loop: CASSPTDSNQPQHF. The CDR3 DNA reads as TGCGCCAGCAGCCCGACAGATAGCAATCAGCCCCAGCATTTT.

The V call is TRBV12-3 or TRBV12-4, the J call TRBJ2-7, with D possibly being TRBD2 (5 bases). The V end lost 6 bases, the J end lost 2 bases, and 8 bases lay between the germline ends. The CDR3 extends over 12 amino acids. CDR3 nucleotides: TGTGCCAGCAGGACCGGGACCTACGAGCAGTACTTC. This translates into CASRTGTYEQYF.

This clone has only one observation. This chain connects TRBV23-1 to TRBJ2-7, with 8 bases fitting TRBD1. TRBV23-1 qualifies as an ORF whose function is uncertain. Losses at the gene ends were 2 bases for V and 6 bases for J; bases not matched to a gene: 6. This CDR3 is built from 14 residues. In nucleotides, the CDR3 is TGCGCCAGCAGTCAACCAACAGGGGGATGCGAGCAGTACTTC. This encodes CASSQPTGGCEQYF.

The V call is TRBV3-1 (or the pseudogene TRBV3-2), the J call TRBJ2-7; 8 nucleotides agree with TRBD2. The junction had 8 bases not matched to a gene; V was cut back by 4 bases and J by 3 bases. This CDR3 is 15 amino acids long. Germline values: CDR1 LGHDT, CDR2 YNNKEL (reference sequence). The CDR3 DNA follows: TGTGCCAGCAGCCTCGGGACTAGTACCCTCTACGAGCAGTACTTC. The encoded protein is CASSLGTSTLYEQYF.

The chain links TRBV6-1 to TRBJ1-2; perhaps TRBD1 as D (5 bases). V lost 5 bases and J lost 4, with 11 bases in between. Germline values: CDR1 MNHNS, CDR2 SASEGT. The CDR3 contains 13 residues. The DNA for the CDR3 is TGTGCCAGCAGTAGGGGCAGCCCCTATGGCTACACCTTC. As protein: CASSRGSPYGYTF.

This chain joins TRBV6-2 or TRBV6-3 and TRBJ1-5; TRBD1 aligns across 8 bases. The junction had 0 bases not matched to a gene; V was cut back by 0 bases and J by 2 bases. The CDR3 consists of 15 residues. Per the germline V gene, CDR1 is MNHEY and CDR2 is SVGEGT. CDR3 nucleotide sequence: TGTGCCAGCAGTTACTCGGGACAGGGCAATCAGCCCCAGCATTTT. Encoded protein: CASSYSGQGNQPQHF.

CDR3 bases: TGTGCCAGCAGCTTAGGCCGGGACAGACAGTACTTC. Encoded protein: CASSLGRDRQYF. J is TRBJ2-4 and V is TRBV7-2; 7 bases are shared with TRBD1. CDR3 length: 12 amino acids. J gave up 13 bases and V 1 base, and 4 bases lay outside the gene matches. Germline assignment: CDR1 SGHTA and CDR2 FQGNSA.

DNA for the CDR3: TGTGCCACCAGCAGAGATCGTGACAGGCGAAACACCATATATTTT. It codes for CATSRDRDRRNTIYF. This rearrangement joins TRBV15 to TRBJ1-3; TRBD1 might be the D (6 bases). The CDR3 contains 15 residues. The V gene's germline CDR1 is LNHNV and CDR2 YYDKDF (reference sequence). V was trimmed by 0 bases and J by 5 bases, leaving 11 bases between them.

This clone was recorded once. The genes are TRBV5-4 and TRBJ2-1; no clear D gene. Per germline, CDR1 SGHNT and CDR2 YYREEE (reference sequence). V was cut by 1 base and J by 3 bases, with 8 bases left in between. The CDR3 is 14 residues long. The CDR3 nucleotides read TGTGCCAGCAGCTTGAAACAACGCTACAATGAGCAGTTCTTC. Amino acids: CASSLKQRYNEQFF.

The chain joins TRBV4-1 to TRBJ2-7, with TRBD2 matching 8 bases. CDR1 and CDR2 (germline): MGHRA, YSYEKL. V gave up 4 bases and J gave up 0 bases; unmatched junction bases: 2. The CDR3 consists of 14 residues. The CDR3 nucleotides are TGCGCCAGCAGCCTGGGACTAGACTCCTACGAGCAGTACTTC. It translates to CASSLGLDSYEQYF.

V and J are TRBV5-6 and TRBJ1-5; 7 bases fit TRBD1. The germline V gene has CDR1 SGHDT and CDR2 YYEEEE. After removal of 4 bases from V and 5 bases from J, the junction contained 6 bases not matched to a gene. This CDR3 has 14 residues. The CDR3 sequence is CASSKQGLDQPQHF. DNA of the CDR3: TGTGCCAGCAGCAAACAGGGGTTGGATCAGCCCCAGCATTTT.